These 17 T cell receptor beta chains were all obtained from the same sample, sequenced in a study of cytomegalovirus exposure and HLA in healthy donors. The assay was immunoSEQ multiplex PCR, and TCRdb's table has in-frame clones only and misses some. The profile shows 150,000 to 200,000 clones, approximately 84% of them singletons. Material: PBMCs. These receptors all come from a man younger than 40 in good health and CMV-seropositive.

The chain employs TRBV5-6 and TRBJ2-2, with TRBD2 as a possible D gene (6 bases). Germline loops: CDR1 SGHDT, CDR2 YYEEEE. This CDR3 contains 13 residues. The ends were cut back, 4 bases at V and 4 bases at J, with 8 bases in the middle. The CDR3, as DNA: TGTGCCAGCAGCCGGAGGGTCACCGGGGAGCTGTTTTTT. Its protein is CASSRRVTGELFF.

The V gene is TRBV9, the J gene TRBJ2-1, with 8 bases matching TRBD1. V trimming: 0 bases; J trimming: 9 bases; junction bases outside the gene matches: 5. The CDR3 has 14 residues. From germline, CDR1 is SGDLS and CDR2 YYNGEE. DNA of the CDR3: TGTGCCAGCAGCGTAGAGACAGGGGAGCTTGAGCAGTTCTTC. It translates to CASSVETGELEQFF.

This chain uses TRBV6-4 with TRBJ2-7, with 7 nucleotides matching TRBD1. Trimming cost V 2 bases and J 1 base; bases outside gene matches: 8. Germline lookup yields CDR1 MRHNA and CDR2 SNTAGT. The CDR3 is made up of 16 amino acids. DNA for the CDR3: TGTGCCAGCAGTGACCGTAGGACAGGCGCATCCTACGAGCAGTACTTC. Protein product: CASSDRRTGASYEQYF.

The chain couples TRBV7-3 to TRBJ2-3, with 10 bases fitting TRBD1. Germline lookup yields CDR1 SGHTA and CDR2 FQGTGA. The CDR3 consists of 21 residues. V shed 4 bases and J 1 base; nucleotides not matched to a gene: 20. The CDR3 loop reads CASSSRWTGGRTTLRTDTQYF. CDR3 nucleotide sequence: TGTGCCAGCAGCTCCCGATGGACAGGGGGTAGGACTACCCTTCGCACAGATACGCAGTATTTT.

The chain has TRBV7-6 and TRBJ2-5; a weak D match, TRBD1 (6 bases). Germline V gene data show CDR1 as SGHVS and CDR2 as FNYEAQ. This CDR3 contains 14 residues. The V gene lost 2 bases and the J gene lost 2 bases, with 9 bases spanning the gap. The CDR3 here is CASSLLRGQETQYF. DNA of the CDR3: TGTGCCAGCAGCTTATTAAGGGGGCAAGAGACCCAGTACTTC.

CDR3 nucleotide sequence: TGTGCCAGTAGTCCAGGGGGGTACGCTGAAGCTTTCTTT. This translates into CASSPGGYAEAFF. This chain connects TRBV19 to TRBJ1-1; 7 bases are shared with TRBD1. V dropped 5 bases and J dropped 6; count of bases not matched to a gene: 6. Germline values: CDR1 LNHDA, CDR2 SQIVND (reference sequence). CDR3 size: 13 residues.

This chain uses TRBV2 with TRBJ1-4, with 10 bases lining up with TRBD1. This CDR3 is built from 14 residues. V dropped 5 bases and J dropped 5; count of bases not matched to a gene: 2. Germline CDR1 reads SNHLY; CDR2 reads FYNNEI. CDR3 sequence reads: CASSMGQGNEKLFF. Here the CDR3 DNA reads TGTGCCAGCAGTATGGGACAGGGGAATGAAAAACTGTTTTTT.

The chain uses TRBV6-4 and TRBJ2-2; possible D gene TRBD2, 6 bases. Germline V lookup: CDR1 MRHNA, CDR2 SNTAGT. The CDR3 sequence is 13 residues long. V lost 0 bases, J lost 7 bases, and 6 bases lay in between. CDR3 sequence: CASSDSEGGELFF. Here the CDR3 DNA reads TGTGCCAGCAGTGACTCGGAGGGCGGGGAGCTGTTTTTT.

The chain combines TRBV7-9 with TRBJ2-3; 11 nucleotides match TRBD2. Germline V gene lookup returns CDR1 SEHNR and CDR2 FQNEAQ (reference sequence). J was trimmed by 5 bases and V by 5 bases; bases with no gene match: 12. This CDR3 is 17 amino acids long. The DNA of the CDR3 is TGTGCCAGCAGCGCGGCCCCACTAGCGGGGGATGGAGATACGCAGTATTTT. As protein: CASSAAPLAGDGDTQYF.

The chain's CDR3 is CASSLGYPNTGELFF. CDR3 coding DNA: TGCGCCAGCAGCTTGGGCTATCCGAACACCGGGGAGCTGTTTTTT. The gene calls are TRBV5-1 and TRBJ2-2; no firm D call. The ends were cut back, 0 bases at V and 0 bases at J, with 6 bases in the middle. The CDR3 length is 15 residues. Germline values: CDR1 SGHRS, CDR2 YFSETQ.

The rearrangement uses TRBV4-3 and TRBJ2-7, with 9 nucleotides matching TRBD1. The germline V gene encodes CDR1 LGHNA and CDR2 YSLEER. Losses at the gene ends were 3 bases for V and 0 bases for J; bases not matched to a gene: 9. The length of the CDR3 is 17 residues. CDR3 sequence reads: CASSQDAGTGNSYEQYF. CDR3 DNA: TGCGCCAGCAGCCAGGACGCCGGGACAGGGAACTCCTACGAGCAGTACTTC.

The rearrangement joins TRBV7-2 to TRBJ2-3; D unclear. CDR3 length equals 15 residues. V was trimmed by 5 bases and J by 3 bases, leaving 15 bases between them. Germline-derived CDR1 and CDR2 are SGHTA and FQGNSA. DNA of the CDR3: TGTGCCAGCAGCCGATGGTTGGCGGAGACAGATACGCAGTATTTT. Protein product: CASSRWLAETDTQYF.

This sequence joins TRBV28 and TRBJ2-5; possibly TRBD1 for D (5 bases). From germline, CDR1 is MDHEN and CDR2 SYDVKM. The length of the CDR3 is 15 residues. V lost 8 bases and J 1 base, leaving 17 bases between the germline ends. The CDR3 nucleotides read TGTGCCAGCGGACGACAGAGGAGTTCCCAAGAGACCCAGTACTTC. Its translation is CASGRQRSSQETQYF.

The chain recombines TRBV28 with TRBJ2-3, with TRBD1 matching 10 bases. The germline V gene encodes CDR1 MDHEN and CDR2 SYDVKM. V shed 4 bases and J 2 bases; nucleotides not matched to a gene: 3. This CDR3 has 15 residues. CDR3 coding DNA: TGTGCCAGCAGTTGGACAGGGGGTTACACAGATACGCAGTATTTT. It codes for CASSWTGGYTDTQYF. The full variable domain, completed using reference TRBV28 and TRBJ2-3, is DVKVTQSSRYLVKRTGEKVFLECVQDMDHENMFWYRQDPGLGLRLIYFSYDVKMKEKGDIPEGYSVSREKKERFSLILESASTNQTSMYLCASSWTGGYTDTQYFGPGTRLTVL.

The chain employs TRBV27 and TRBJ2-1; 7 bases agree with TRBD2. The CDR3 has 15 residues. Germline-derived CDR1 and CDR2 are MNHEY and SMNVEV (reference sequence). J gave up 7 bases and V 5 bases, and 11 bases lay outside the gene matches. CDR3 loop: CASSPRSGISNEQFF. CDR3 coding DNA: TGTGCCAGCAGTCCCCGAAGCGGGATATCAAATGAGCAGTTCTTC.

The chain links TRBV7-3 to TRBJ2-3; tentative D call: TRBD1 (6 bases). The CDR3 extends over 17 amino acids. V lost 2 bases to trimming and J lost 2 bases, with 17 bases between them. Germline V gene data show CDR1 as SGHTA and CDR2 as FQGTGA. This CDR3 reads CASSLGTGIGDTDTQYF. The CDR3 DNA sequence: TGTGCCAGCAGCTTAGGCACAGGGATTGGGGACACAGATACGCAGTATTTT.

The chain combines TRBV28 with TRBJ2-2; the match to TRBD2 covers 7 bases. The V segment lost 6 bases and the J segment 0 bases; nucleotides outside the gene matches: 7. The CDR3 spans 16 residues. Germline lookup yields CDR1 MDHEN and CDR2 SYDVKM. In DNA, the CDR3 is TGTGCCAGCAGCCCCCCGCTAGCGGCGAACACCGGGGAGCTGTTTTTT. Protein product: CASSPPLAANTGELFF.